The 27 T cell receptor beta chains given below trace back to one sample, sequenced in a study of PD-1 blockade in classical Hodgkin lymphoma. Assay: immunoSEQ multiplex PCR; the TCRdb copy retains only in-frame clones and omits some. In the table there are some 46,000 clones, around three quarters of which are singletons. In every patient, relapse followed autologous stem cell transplantation, while exposure to brentuximab vedotin differed. The source was peripheral blood mononuclear cells (PBMCs), collected before the second cycle of nivolumab. These receptors came from a human donor with classical Hodgkin lymphoma.

This clone was seen a single time. The genes are TRBV21-1 and TRBJ2-2. TRBV21-1 is flagged as a pseudogene. CDR3 length: 16 amino acids. CDR3 nucleotide sequence: TGTGCCAGCAGCAAAGTGGGGGTTGCGAACACCGGGGAGCTGTTTTTT. This codes for CASSKVGVANTGELFF.

This sequence joins TRBV11-2 and TRBJ2-7, with D possibly being TRBD1 or TRBD2 (5 bases each). The CDR3 is made up of 12 amino acids. Germline assignment: CDR1 SGHAT and CDR2 FQNNGV. Trimming took 10 bases from V and 3 from J, leaving 13 bases between them. CDR3 coding DNA: TGTGCCATACAGGATCGGGGCTACGAGCAGTACTTC. It translates to CAIQDRGYEQYF.

The rearrangement links TRBV5-1 to TRBJ1-6, with D possibly being TRBD1 (5 bases). The germline V gene encodes CDR1 SGHRS and CDR2 YFSETQ. The CDR3 extends over 16 amino acids. Trimming took 0 bases from V and 1 from J, leaving 8 bases between them. The CDR3 is CASSLEGQSYNSPLHF. As DNA, the CDR3 is TGCGCCAGCAGCTTGGAGGGGCAATCCTATAATTCACCCCTCCACTTT.

The genes are TRBV6-6 and TRBJ1-1; D is possibly TRBD1 (5 bases). V lost 2 bases to trimming and J lost 4 bases, with 11 bases between them. The CDR3 totals 14 residues. In germline, CDR1 is MNHNY, CDR2 SVGAGI (reference sequence). The CDR3 loop is CASSYGGGSTEAFF. The CDR3 DNA is TGTGCCAGCAGTTACGGGGGGGGGAGCACTGAAGCTTTCTTT.

The chain is built from TRBV5-1 and TRBJ2-1; 7 nucleotides align to TRBD1. This CDR3 is 16 amino acids long. Germline V lookup: CDR1 SGHRS, CDR2 YFSETQ. Germline trimming cut 4 bases from V and 4 bases from J; bases unmatched to any gene: 11. CDR3 loop: CASSIRQGSTYNEQFF. CDR3 DNA sequence: TGCGCCAGCAGCATAAGACAGGGATCGACATACAATGAGCAGTTCTTC.

The chain links TRBV5-4 to TRBJ1-2, with D hard to call. Germline loops: CDR1 SGHNT, CDR2 YYREEE (reference sequence). This CDR3 contains 13 residues. Trimming cost V 2 bases and J 5 bases, with 10 bases left between them. CDR3 residues: CASSFPGRYGYTF. The CDR3 DNA sequence: TGTGCCAGCAGCTTTCCAGGACGGTATGGCTACACCTTC. The full variable domain, in which reference TRBV5-4 and TRBJ1-2 provide the parts outside the CDR3, is ETGVTQSPTHLIKTRGQQVTLRCSSQSGHNTVSWYQQALGQGPQFIFQYYREEENGRGNFPPRFSGLQFPNYSSELNVNALELDDSALYLCASSFPGRYGYTFGSGTRLTVV.

Only a few counts were recorded for this clone. The chain recombines TRBV11-2 with TRBJ2-2; 9 nucleotides line up with TRBD1. Per the germline V gene, CDR1 is SGHAT and CDR2 is FQNNGV. The CDR3 is made up of 17 amino acids. Trimming took 3 bases from V and 5 from J; bases not matched to a gene: 10. The chain's CDR3 is CASSLWFYRGRTGELFF. CDR3 DNA: TGTGCCAGCAGCTTGTGGTTTTACAGGGGGCGGACCGGGGAGCTGTTTTTT.

In this sample, this clone turned up once. The V call is TRBV5-1, the J call TRBJ2-6; TRBD1 aligns across 10 bases. From germline, CDR1 is SGHRS and CDR2 YFSETQ. This CDR3 is 16 amino acids long. The V segment lost 4 bases and the J segment 4 bases; nucleotides outside the gene matches: 5. The CDR3 bases are TGCGCCAGCAGCGATGACAGGGGGCACGGGGCCAACGTCCTGACTTTC. This translates into CASSDDRGHGANVLTF.

The chain carries TRBV9 and TRBJ2-3, with 10 bases that match TRBD2. The CDR3 covers 16 residues. V lost 3 bases to trimming and J lost 5 bases; unmatched junction nucleotides: 9. The germline CDR1 and CDR2 sequences are SGDLS and YYNGEE. The chain's CDR3 is CASSDHTSGVGDTQYF. CDR3 coding DNA: TGTGCCAGCAGCGACCACACTAGCGGGGTAGGAGATACGCAGTATTTT.

The chain combines TRBV19 with TRBJ2-7; TRBD1 matches 7 bases. This CDR3 comprises 15 residues. Trimming at V came to 7 bases and at J to 2 bases, leaving 11 bases not matched to a gene. CDR1 is LNHDA and CDR2 is SQIVND in the germline V gene (reference sequence). The CDR3 region is CASKKGAEKTYEQYF. The CDR3, as DNA: TGTGCCAGTAAAAAGGGGGCGGAGAAGACCTACGAGCAGTACTTC.

The chain couples TRBV5-5 to TRBJ2-6; tentatively, D is TRBD1 (6 bases). Between the trimmed V and J ends, which lost 3 bases and 1 base, there was a span of 11 bases. This CDR3 contains 16 residues. CDR1 is SGHKS and CDR2 is YYEKEE in the germline V gene (reference sequence). The CDR3 bases are TGTGCCAGCAGCTGGGGACATGAGTCTGGGGCCAACGTCCTGACTTTC. Its protein product is CASSWGHESGANVLTF.

This clone has more than one count but fewer than ten. The gene calls are TRBV7-2 and TRBJ2-5, with 8 positions matching TRBD2. Germline CDR1 reads SGHTA; CDR2 reads FQGNSA. The J segment lost 4 bases and the V segment lost 2 bases, leaving 12 bases of the junction unmatched. The CDR3 is 17 residues long. The CDR3 nucleotides read TGTGCCAGCAGCTTAATGGGGCGGGGGGTGCCCGGAGAGACCCAGTACTTC. Its protein is CASSLMGRGVPGETQYF.

CDR3 nucleotide sequence: TGTGCCAGCAGTGGAGTAAAGCGGGCCACCGGGGAGCTGTTTTTT. Protein: CASSGVKRATGELFF. V usage is TRBV2 and J usage is TRBJ2-2; perhaps TRBD2 as D (6 bases). Trimming took 4 bases from V and 4 from J, leaving 13 bases between them. Per germline, CDR1 SNHLY and CDR2 FYNNEI. The CDR3 contains 15 residues.

V usage is TRBV18 and J usage is TRBJ2-7; 10 bases align to TRBD2. Germline V CDR1 and CDR2: KGHSH, LQKENI. J was trimmed by 6 bases and V by 3 bases; bases with no gene match: 5. CDR3 size: 14 residues. CDR3 in amino acids: CASSPPSGSVEQYF. The CDR3, as DNA: TGTGCCAGCTCACCGCCTAGCGGGAGTGTCGAGCAGTACTTC. Filled out from reference TRBV18 and TRBJ2-7, the complete variable domain reads NAGVMQNPRHLVRRRGQEARLRCSPMKGHSHVYWYRQLPEEGLKFMVYLQKENIIDESGMPKERFSAEFPKEGPSILRIQQVVRGDSAAYFCASSPPSGSVEQYFGPGTRLTVT.

This rearrangement joins TRBV2 to TRBJ2-1; no firm D call. Germline CDR1 reads SNHLY; CDR2 reads FYNNEI. There are 14 residues in the CDR3. V was cut by 6 bases and J by 1 base, with 10 bases left in between. The CDR3 nucleotides are TGTGCCAGCAGCCCTGGAGTATCCTACAATGAGCAGTTCTTC. The encoded protein is CASSPGVSYNEQFF.

The rearrangement links TRBV4-1 to TRBJ1-2; a weak D match, TRBD1 (6 bases). The V end was cut by 1 base, the J end by 0 bases, with 18 bases between. The CDR3 length is 18 residues. Germline assignment: CDR1 MGHRA and CDR2 YSYEKL. The CDR3 loop is CASSQGGTGRRPNYGYTF. CDR3 DNA: TGCGCCAGCAGCCAAGGGGGAACAGGGAGGCGACCTAACTATGGCTACACCTTC.

The chain recombines TRBV11-2 with TRBJ2-7, with 11 bases that match TRBD1. Germline loops: CDR1 SGHAT, CDR2 FQNNGV. CDR3 length: 15 residues. V was clipped by 5 bases and J by 3 bases; unmatched bases: 6. This CDR3 is CASSGGGTGGYEQYF. CDR3 DNA sequence: TGTGCCAGCAGCGGTGGAGGGACAGGGGGCTACGAGCAGTACTTC. Filled out from reference TRBV11-2 and TRBJ2-7, the complete variable domain reads EAGVAQSPRYKIIEKRQSVAFWCNPISGHATLYWYQQILGQGPKLLIQFQNNGVVDDSQLPKDRFSAERLKGVDSTLKIQPAKLEDSAVYLCASSGGGTGGYEQYFGPGTRLTVT.

There are a few counts of this clone. The rearrangement uses TRBV5-1 and TRBJ1-6; D may be TRBD1 (5 bases). The CDR3 extends over 18 amino acids. V was cut by 3 bases and J by 8 bases, with 24 bases left in between. Germline-derived CDR1 and CDR2 are SGHRS and YFSETQ. In nucleotides, the CDR3 is TGCGCCAGCAGCTCTAATACCCCAGGTGGGGCTAACTATTCACCCCTCCACTTT. It codes for CASSSNTPGGANYSPLHF.

The rearrangement links TRBV9 to TRBJ2-5; D perhaps matches TRBD1 (6 bases). The CDR3 sequence is 15 residues long. The germline V gene encodes CDR1 SGDLS and CDR2 YYNGEE. V shed 1 base and J shed 2 bases, with 12 bases lying between them. CDR3 DNA sequence: TGTGCCAGCAGCGTAAGTGGGACACCGCAAGAGACCCAGTACTTC. Translation: CASSVSGTPQETQYF.

The rearrangement joins TRBV13 to TRBJ2-7; a weak D match, TRBD2 (5 bases). Germline CDR1 reads PRHDT; CDR2 reads FYEKMQ (reference sequence). The V and J ends lost 4 bases and 6 bases respectively, with 16 bases between them. CDR3 length equals 14 residues. CDR3 DNA: TGTGCCAGCAGCTCCCGGGGAAACCCCCCCGAGCAGTACTTC. This sequence encodes CASSSRGNPPEQYF.

By proportion, this clone is medium-sized (0.01 to 0.1%). The chain has TRBV30 and TRBJ1-1; 7 bases are a match to TRBD1. Germline V gives CDR1 GTSNPN, CDR2 SVGIG (reference sequence). Trimming cost V 4 bases and J 4 bases; bases outside gene matches: 6. This CDR3 spans 13 amino acids. CDR3 sequence (DNA): TGTGCCTGGATTGGTGGGGACAGCACTGAAGCTTTCTTT. Its protein is CAWIGGDSTEAFF.

The V and J genes are TRBV27 and TRBJ2-1, with a weak D call TRBD1 (5 bases). Germline assignment: CDR1 MNHEY and CDR2 SMNVEV (reference sequence). The V and J ends lost 3 bases and 5 bases respectively, with 17 bases between them. This CDR3 has 16 residues. The CDR3 loop reads CASSFDRTRLNNEQFF. The CDR3 DNA sequence: TGTGCCAGCAGTTTCGACCGGACAAGGCTAAACAATGAGCAGTTCTTC.

The chain is built from TRBV11-2 and TRBJ2-7, with 8 nucleotides matching TRBD2. The CDR3 contains 16 residues. Looked up from germline, CDR1 is SGHAT and CDR2 is FQNNGV. V lost 4 bases and J lost 2; bases outside the gene matches: 10. The CDR3 nucleotides are TGTGCCAGCAGCTCAAAGGTCACTAGCGGAACCTACGAGCAGTACTTC. Amino acids: CASSSKVTSGTYEQYF.

As for this clone: Sequence at one end of the junction differs from germline and may be a read error. CDR3 bases: TGTGCCAGCAACCAAGGGCAGTTCTATGGCTACACCTTC. Translated: CASNQGQFYGYTF. This chain uses TRBV4-2 with TRBJ1-2; D uncertain. Per the germline V gene, CDR1 is LGHNA and CDR2 is YNFKEQ. The CDR3 length is 13 residues.

This rearrangement joins TRBV4-3 to TRBJ2-6, with TRBD1 matching over 8 bases. Losses at the gene ends were 3 bases for V and 4 bases for J; bases not matched to a gene: 8. This CDR3 comprises 17 residues. CDR1 and CDR2 (germline): LGHNA, YSLEER. The CDR3 reads CASSQDSGGMGANVLTF. The CDR3 DNA is TGCGCCAGCAGCCAGGACTCAGGGGGCATGGGGGCCAACGTCCTGACTTTC.

The table lists this clone with a few counts. V and J are TRBV30 and TRBJ1-2, with 7 positions matching TRBD1. This CDR3 is built from 15 residues. Germline V gives CDR1 GTSNPN, CDR2 SVGIG (reference sequence). The ends lost 3 bases at V and 4 bases at J; junction bases unmatched: 11. The CDR3 region has the DNA TGTGCCTGGAGCCCAGGGGGGATGGGAAGCTATGGCTACACCTTC. Its protein is CAWSPGGMGSYGYTF.

V is TRBV19 and J is TRBJ1-5, with D possibly matching TRBD1 (6 bases). The CDR3 runs to 17 residues. Trimming stripped 4 bases from V and 0 bases from J, with 16 bases between. Per the germline V gene, CDR1 is LNHDA and CDR2 is SQIVND (reference sequence). CDR3 DNA sequence: TGTGCCAGTAGTACTATAGGAGGGACATTTAGCAATCAGCCCCAGCATTTT. Protein: CASSTIGGTFSNQPQHF.